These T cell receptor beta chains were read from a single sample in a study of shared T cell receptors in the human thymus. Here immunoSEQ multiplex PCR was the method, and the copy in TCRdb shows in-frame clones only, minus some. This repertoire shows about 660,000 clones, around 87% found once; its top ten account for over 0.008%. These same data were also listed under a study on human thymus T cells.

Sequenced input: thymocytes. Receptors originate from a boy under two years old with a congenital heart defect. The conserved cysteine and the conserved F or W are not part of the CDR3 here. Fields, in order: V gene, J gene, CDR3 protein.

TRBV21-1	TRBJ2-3	ASSTYTDTQY
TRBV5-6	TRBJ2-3	ASSLGAGGNTDTQY
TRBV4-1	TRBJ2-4	ASSLGLALAKNIQY
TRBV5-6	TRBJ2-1	ASSLRDKTNSYNEQF
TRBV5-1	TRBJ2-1	ASSLWQGRLANNEQF
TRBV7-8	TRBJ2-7	ASSAPSVPSSYEQY
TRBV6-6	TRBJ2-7	ASTSGLAGPDEQY
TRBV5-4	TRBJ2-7	ASSLVVGRGSYEQY
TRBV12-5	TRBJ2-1	ASGFEVLADSYNEQF
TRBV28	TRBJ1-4	ASSLRDRGPSEKLF
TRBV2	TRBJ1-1	ASGGIGTGGQGEAF
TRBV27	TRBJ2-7	ARTSYEQY
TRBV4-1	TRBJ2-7	ASSPGLDGQGSHEQY
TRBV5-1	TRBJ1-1	ASSLGGDREDTEAF
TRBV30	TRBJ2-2	AWSPLAGCTGELF
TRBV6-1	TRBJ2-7	ASSPLDSRADEQY
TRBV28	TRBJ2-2	ASSLTSGTGELF
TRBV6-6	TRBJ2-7	ASSPGAGGIYEQY
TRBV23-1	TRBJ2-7	ASSPRQGATYEQY
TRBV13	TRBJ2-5	ASSSGTGGPIQETQY
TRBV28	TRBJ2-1	ASSLLGSSGVSSYNEQF
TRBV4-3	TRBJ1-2	ASSQGTWGGASGYT
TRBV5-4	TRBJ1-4	ASSLREATNEKLF
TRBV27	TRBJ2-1	ASSSRSSLKYNEQF
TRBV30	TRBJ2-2	ALSPPGDTGELF
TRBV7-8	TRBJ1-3	ASSSQCNGTDGNTIY
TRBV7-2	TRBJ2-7	ASSPLAGERPEQY
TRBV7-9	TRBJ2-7	ASSRPDRGYHEQY
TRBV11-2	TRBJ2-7	ASSLKGKAGEVYEQY
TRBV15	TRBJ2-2	ATSRVALRRPNTGELF
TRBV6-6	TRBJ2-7	ASSYRWDCTYEQY
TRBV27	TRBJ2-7	ASSPRTRGLQY
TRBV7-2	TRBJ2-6	ASSLAPRTGGPSGANVLT
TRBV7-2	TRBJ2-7	ASLSSGSYEQY
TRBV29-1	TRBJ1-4	SIQGLDRNNEKLF
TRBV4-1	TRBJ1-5	ASSQEDRDLNQPQH
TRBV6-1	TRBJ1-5	ASRRAGGKPQH
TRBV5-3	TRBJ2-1	ARSLERGSSYNEQF
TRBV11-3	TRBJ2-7	ASSPTGVEQY
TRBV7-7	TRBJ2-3	ASSLGRGTDTQY
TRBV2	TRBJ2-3	ASAGISGRTTSTDTQY
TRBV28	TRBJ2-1	ASTPRLADYNEQF
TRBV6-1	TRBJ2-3	ASSEGSWGHTDTQY
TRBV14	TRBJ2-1	ASSLLQGAPNEQF
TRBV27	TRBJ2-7	ASSLVAGGEQY
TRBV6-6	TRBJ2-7	ASSWTSNSYEQY
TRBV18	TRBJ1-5	ASSPPGTVSNQPQH
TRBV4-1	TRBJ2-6	ASSQEPGVGANVLT
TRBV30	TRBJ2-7	AWSLGEGVYEQY
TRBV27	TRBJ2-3	ASSSERDTDTQY
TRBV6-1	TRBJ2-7	ASSAVRYEQY
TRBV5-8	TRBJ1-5	ASQGAVSNQPQH
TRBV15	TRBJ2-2	ATSRLPGTYTGELF
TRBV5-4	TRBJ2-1	ASSPRDGPYNEQF
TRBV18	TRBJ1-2	ASSRRGFGYT
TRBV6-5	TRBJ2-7	ASSYLAGVSYEQY
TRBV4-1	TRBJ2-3	ASSQVAGAITDTQY
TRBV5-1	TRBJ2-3	ASSWDRASTDTQY
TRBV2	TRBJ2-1	ARGGGSYNEQF